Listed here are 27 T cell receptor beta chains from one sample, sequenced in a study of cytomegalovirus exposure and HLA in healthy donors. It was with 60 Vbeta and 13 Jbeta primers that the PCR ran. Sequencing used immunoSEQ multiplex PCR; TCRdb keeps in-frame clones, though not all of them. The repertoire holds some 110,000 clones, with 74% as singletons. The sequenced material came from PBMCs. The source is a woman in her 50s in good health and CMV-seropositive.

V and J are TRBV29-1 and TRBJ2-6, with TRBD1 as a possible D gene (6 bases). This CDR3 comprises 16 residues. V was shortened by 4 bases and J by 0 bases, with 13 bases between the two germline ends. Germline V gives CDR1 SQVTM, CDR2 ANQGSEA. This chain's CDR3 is CSVAGVELSGANVLTF. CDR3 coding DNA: TGCAGCGTTGCAGGGGTAGAACTCTCTGGGGCCAACGTCCTGACTTTC.

CDR3 residues: CASSENGGAYNEQFF. CDR3 bases: TGCGCCAGCAGTGAGAACGGGGGGGCTTACAATGAGCAGTTCTTC. V is TRBV10-2 and J is TRBJ2-1; TRBD2 agrees at 8 bases. Germline CDR1 and CDR2: WSHSY and SAAADI. CDR3 length: 15 residues. Unmatched junction bases numbered 4, after V lost 2 bases and J lost 4 bases.

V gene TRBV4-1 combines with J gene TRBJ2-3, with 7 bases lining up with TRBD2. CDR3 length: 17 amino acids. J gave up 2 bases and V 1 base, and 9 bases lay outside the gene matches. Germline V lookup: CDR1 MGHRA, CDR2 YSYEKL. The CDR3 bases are TGCGCCAGCAGCCAAGCCCCTCTGGGAGGGCCCACAGATACGCAGTATTTT. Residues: CASSQAPLGGPTDTQYF.

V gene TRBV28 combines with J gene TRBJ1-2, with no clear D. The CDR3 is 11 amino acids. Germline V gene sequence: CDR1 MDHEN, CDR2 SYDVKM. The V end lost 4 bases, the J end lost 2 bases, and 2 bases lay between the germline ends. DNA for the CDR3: TGTGCCAGCAGTTCGAACTATGGCTACACCTTC. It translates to CASSSNYGYTF.

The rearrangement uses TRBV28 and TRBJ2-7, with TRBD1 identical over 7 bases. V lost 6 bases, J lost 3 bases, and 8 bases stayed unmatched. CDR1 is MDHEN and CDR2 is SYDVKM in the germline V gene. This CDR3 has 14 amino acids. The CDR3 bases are TGTGCCAGCAGACAACCGGGACAGAACTACGAGCAGTACTTC. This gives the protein CASRQPGQNYEQYF.

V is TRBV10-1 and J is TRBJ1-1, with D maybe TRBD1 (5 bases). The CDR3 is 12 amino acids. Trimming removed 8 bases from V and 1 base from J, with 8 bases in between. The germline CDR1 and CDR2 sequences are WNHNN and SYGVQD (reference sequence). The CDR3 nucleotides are TGCGCCAGCGCGGGACCGAACACTGAAGCTTTCTTT. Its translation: CASAGPNTEAFF.

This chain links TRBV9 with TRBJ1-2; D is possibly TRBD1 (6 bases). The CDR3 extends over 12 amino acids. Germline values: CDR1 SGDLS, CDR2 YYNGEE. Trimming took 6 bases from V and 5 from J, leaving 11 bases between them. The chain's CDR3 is CASKTGIYGYTF. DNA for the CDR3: TGTGCCAGCAAGACAGGAATTTATGGCTACACCTTC.

For the CDR3, the DNA is TGTGCCAGCACCAGCCCGGTGGGTACGGGCTATGGCTACACCTTC. Protein sequence: CASTSPVGTGYGYTF. The rearrangement uses TRBV18 and TRBJ1-2; D gene unclear. Trimming cost V 8 bases and J 4 bases, with 20 bases left between them. Germline CDR1 is KGHSH and CDR2 is LQKENI. This CDR3 region has 15 residues. The full variable domain, with the rest looked up from reference TRBV18 and TRBJ1-2, is NAGVMQNPRHLVRRRGQEARLRCSPMKGHSHVYWYRQLPEEGLKFMVYLQKENIIDESGMPKERFSAEFPKEGPSILRIQQVVRGDSAAYFCASTSPVGTGYGYTFGSGTRLTVV.

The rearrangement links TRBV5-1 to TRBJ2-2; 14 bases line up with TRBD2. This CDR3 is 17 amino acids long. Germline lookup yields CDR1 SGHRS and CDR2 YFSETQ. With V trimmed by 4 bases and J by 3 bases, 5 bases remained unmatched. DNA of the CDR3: TGCGCCAGCAGCCTCGGGACTAGCGGGAGAGACACCGGGGAGCTGTTTTTT. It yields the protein CASSLGTSGRDTGELFF.

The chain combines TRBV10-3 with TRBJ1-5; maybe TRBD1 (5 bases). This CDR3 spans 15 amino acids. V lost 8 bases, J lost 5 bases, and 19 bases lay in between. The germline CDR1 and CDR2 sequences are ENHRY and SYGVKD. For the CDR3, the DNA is TGTGCCATCGCGGCGGACGACGGGGGAGATCAGCCCCAGCATTTT. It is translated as CAIAADDGGDQPQHF.

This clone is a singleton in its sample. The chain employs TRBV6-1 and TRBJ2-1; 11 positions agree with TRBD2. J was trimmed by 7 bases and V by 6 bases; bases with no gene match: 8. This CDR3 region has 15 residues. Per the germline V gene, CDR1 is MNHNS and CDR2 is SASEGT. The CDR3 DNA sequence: TGTGCCAGCAGAGACCGACTAGCGGGGAGTAATGAGCAGTTCTTC. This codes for CASRDRLAGSNEQFF.

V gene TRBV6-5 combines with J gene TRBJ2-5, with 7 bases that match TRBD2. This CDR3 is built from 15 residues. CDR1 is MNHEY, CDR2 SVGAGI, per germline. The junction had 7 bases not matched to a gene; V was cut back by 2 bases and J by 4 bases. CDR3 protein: CASSYRSGVVETQYF. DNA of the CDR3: TGTGCCAGCAGTTACCGCAGCGGGGTCGTAGAGACCCAGTACTTC.

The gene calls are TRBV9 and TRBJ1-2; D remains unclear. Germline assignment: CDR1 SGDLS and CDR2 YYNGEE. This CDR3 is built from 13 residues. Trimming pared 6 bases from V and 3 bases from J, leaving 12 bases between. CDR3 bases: TGTGCCAGCACCCACACCTCTGACTATGGCTACACCTTC. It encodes CASTHTSDYGYTF. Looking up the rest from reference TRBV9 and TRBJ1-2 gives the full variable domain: DSGVTQTPKHLITATGQRVTLRCSPRSGDLSVYWYQQSLDQGLQFLIQYYNGEERAKGNILERFSAQQFPDLHSELNLSSLELGDSALYFCASTHTSDYGYTFGSGTRLTVV.

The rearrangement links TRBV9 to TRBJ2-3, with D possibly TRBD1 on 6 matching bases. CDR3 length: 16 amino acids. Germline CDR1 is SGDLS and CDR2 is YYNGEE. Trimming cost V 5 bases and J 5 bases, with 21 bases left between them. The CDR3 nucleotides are TGTGCCAGCAGTGACACAGGGCAGGGCGGTGTAGATACGCAGTATTTT. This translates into CASSDTGQGGVDTQYF.

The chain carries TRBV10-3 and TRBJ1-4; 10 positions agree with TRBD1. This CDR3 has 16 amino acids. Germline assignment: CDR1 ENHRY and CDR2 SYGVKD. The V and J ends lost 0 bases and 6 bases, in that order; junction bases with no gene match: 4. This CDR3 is CAISESKGTGDEKLFF. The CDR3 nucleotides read TGTGCCATCAGTGAGTCGAAGGGGACAGGGGATGAAAAACTGTTTTTT.

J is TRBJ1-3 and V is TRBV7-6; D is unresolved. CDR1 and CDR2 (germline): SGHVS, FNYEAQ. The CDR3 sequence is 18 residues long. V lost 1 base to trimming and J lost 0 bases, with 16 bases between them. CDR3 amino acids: CASSLDVDYRVSGNTIYF. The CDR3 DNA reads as TGTGCCAGCAGCTTAGACGTTGATTATCGAGTCTCTGGAAACACCATATATTTT.

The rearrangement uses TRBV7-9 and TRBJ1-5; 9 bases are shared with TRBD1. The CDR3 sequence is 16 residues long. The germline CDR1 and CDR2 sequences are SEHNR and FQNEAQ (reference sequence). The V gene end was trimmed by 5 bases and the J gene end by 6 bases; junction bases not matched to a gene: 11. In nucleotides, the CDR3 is TGTGCCAGCAGCCCATACGGGACAGGGTTATCTCAGCCCCAGCATTTT. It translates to CASSPYGTGLSQPQHF.

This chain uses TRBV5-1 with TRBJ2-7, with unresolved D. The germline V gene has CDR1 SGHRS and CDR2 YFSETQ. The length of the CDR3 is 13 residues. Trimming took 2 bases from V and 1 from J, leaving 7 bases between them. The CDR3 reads CASSFSESYEQYF. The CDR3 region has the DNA TGCGCCAGCAGCTTCTCAGAATCCTACGAGCAGTACTTC. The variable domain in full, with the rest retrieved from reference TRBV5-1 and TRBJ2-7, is KAGVTQTPRYLIKTRGQQVTLSCSPISGHRSVSWYQQTPGQGLQFLFEYFSETQRNKGNFPGRFSGRQFSNSRSEMNVSTLELGDSALYLCASSFSESYEQYFGPGTRLTVT.

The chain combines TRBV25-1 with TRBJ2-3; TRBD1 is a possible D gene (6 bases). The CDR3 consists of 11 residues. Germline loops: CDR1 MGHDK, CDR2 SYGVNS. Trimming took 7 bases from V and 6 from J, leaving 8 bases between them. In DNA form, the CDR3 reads TGTGCCAGCACCCAGGGGGATACGCAGTATTTT. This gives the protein CASTQGDTQYF.

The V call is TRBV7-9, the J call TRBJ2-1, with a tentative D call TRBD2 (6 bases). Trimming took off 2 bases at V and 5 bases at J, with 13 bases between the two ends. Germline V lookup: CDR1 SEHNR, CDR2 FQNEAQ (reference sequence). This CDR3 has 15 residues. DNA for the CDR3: TGTGCCAGCAGCTTAAGGGGAGGCAGCAACAATGAGCAGTTCTTC. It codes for CASSLRGGSNNEQFF.

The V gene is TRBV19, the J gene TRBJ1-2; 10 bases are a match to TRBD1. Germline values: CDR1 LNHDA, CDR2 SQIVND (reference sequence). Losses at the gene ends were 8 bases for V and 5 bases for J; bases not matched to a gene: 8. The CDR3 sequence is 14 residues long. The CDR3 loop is CASWDRGGDYGYTF. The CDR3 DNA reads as TGTGCCAGTTGGGACAGGGGTGGAGATTATGGCTACACCTTC.

The CDR3 DNA follows: TGTGCCAGCAGCCAGGGCACAGGGGCTTATGGCTACACCTTC. As protein: CASSQGTGAYGYTF. V and J are TRBV7-9 and TRBJ1-2, with 7 bases matching TRBD1. CDR3 length: 14 amino acids. CDR1 SEHNR and CDR2 FQNEAQ come from the germline V gene (reference sequence). The junction had 8 bases not matched to a gene; V was cut back by 5 bases and J by 5 bases.

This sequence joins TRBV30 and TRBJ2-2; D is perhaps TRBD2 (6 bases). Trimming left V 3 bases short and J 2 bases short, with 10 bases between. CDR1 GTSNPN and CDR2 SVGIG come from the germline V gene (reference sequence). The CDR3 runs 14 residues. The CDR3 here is CAWRGLANTGELFF. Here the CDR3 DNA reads TGTGCCTGGAGGGGACTGGCCAACACCGGGGAGCTGTTTTTT.

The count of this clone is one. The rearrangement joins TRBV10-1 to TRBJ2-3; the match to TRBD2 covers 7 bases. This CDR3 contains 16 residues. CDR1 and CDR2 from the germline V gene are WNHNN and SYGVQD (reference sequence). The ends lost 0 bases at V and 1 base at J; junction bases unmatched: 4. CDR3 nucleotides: TGCGCCAGCAGTGAGTCAGCGGCGGGGGGCACAGATACGCAGTATTTT. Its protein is CASSESAAGGTDTQYF.

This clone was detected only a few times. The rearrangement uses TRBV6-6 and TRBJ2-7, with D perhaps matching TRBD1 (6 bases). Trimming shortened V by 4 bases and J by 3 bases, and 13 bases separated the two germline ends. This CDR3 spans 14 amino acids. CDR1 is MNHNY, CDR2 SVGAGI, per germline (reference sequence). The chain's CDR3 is CASSSPQGFYEQYF. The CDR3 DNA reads TGTGCCAGCAGTTCTCCACAGGGTTTCTACGAGCAGTACTTC.

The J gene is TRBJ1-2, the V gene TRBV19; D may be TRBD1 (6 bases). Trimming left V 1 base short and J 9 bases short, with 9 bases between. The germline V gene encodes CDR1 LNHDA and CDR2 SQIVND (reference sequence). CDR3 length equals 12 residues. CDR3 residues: CASSIGTDRYTF. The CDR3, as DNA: TGTGCCAGTAGTATAGGGACAGATCGCTACACCTTC.

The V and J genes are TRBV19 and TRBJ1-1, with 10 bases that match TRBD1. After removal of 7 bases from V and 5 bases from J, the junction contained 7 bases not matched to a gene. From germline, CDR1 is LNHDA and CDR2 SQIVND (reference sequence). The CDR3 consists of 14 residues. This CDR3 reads CASNQGQGLTEAFF. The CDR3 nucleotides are TGTGCCAGTAACCAGGGACAGGGGTTGACTGAAGCTTTCTTT.